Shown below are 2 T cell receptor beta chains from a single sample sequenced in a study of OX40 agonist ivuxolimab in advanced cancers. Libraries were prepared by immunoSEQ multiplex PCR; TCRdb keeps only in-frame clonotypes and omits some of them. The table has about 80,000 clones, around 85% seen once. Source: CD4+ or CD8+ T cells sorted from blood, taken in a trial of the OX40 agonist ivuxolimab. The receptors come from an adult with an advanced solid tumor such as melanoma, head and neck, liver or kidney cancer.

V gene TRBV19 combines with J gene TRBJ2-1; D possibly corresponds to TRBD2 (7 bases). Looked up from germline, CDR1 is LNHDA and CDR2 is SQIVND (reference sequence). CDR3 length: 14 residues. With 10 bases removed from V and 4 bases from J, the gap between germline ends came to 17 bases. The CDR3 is CATRGAGSYNEQFF. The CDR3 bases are TGTGCCACCCGGGGGGCGGGGTCTTACAATGAGCAGTTCTTC.

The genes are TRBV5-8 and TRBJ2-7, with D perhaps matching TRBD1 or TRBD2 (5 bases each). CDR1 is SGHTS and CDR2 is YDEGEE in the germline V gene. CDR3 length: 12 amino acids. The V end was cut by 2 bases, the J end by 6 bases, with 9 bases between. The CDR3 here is CASSFWGSEQYF. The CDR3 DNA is TGTGCCAGCAGCTTTTGGGGGAGCGAGCAGTACTTC.